The present TCR beta chain was sequenced within a study of T-cell reconstitution after alpha-beta-depleted transplantation in children. Study findings and constraints: The study traced high day-60 TCRbeta diversity in some patients to surviving recipient T cells and thymic progenitors. The authors attributed T-cell counts and diversity one year after transplant mostly to newly produced T cells. Approximately two months post-transplant, alpha-beta T cells reportedly originated from several hundred expanded graft clones.

A library of TCRbeta sequences, prepared with unique molecular identifiers, was generated. MiXCR, applied by TCRdb to the PCR reads, yields one record per CDR3 protein. The table records approximately 110,000 distinct CDR3 sequences, 10% of them present only once. Trimming took 5 bases from V and 1 from J, leaving 16 bases between them. The CDR3 runs to 16 residues. This clonotype was seen a few times. Its antigen is as yet unknown. V and J are TRBV12-3 or TRBV12-4 and TRBJ2-3; TRBD2 might be the D (5 bases). This TCR derives from a boy aged 2-15 years with acute lymphoblastic leukemia, due to receive a stem cell transplant. This specimen consisted of PBMCs, obtained before TCRalphabeta/CD19-depleted stem cell transplant. The CDR3 bases are TGTGCCAGCAGTCCCCAGGTCGGGAACCGCACAGATACGCAGTATTTT. Its protein is CASSPQVGNRTDTQYF.